The rows below give T cell receptor beta chains drawn from one sample of a study of identical twins. TCRdb reprocessed the 5' RACE reads via MiXCR and lists one record per CDR3 protein. The sample contains a few hundred thousand distinct CDR3 sequences, approximately 8.8% of which appear only once. Sequences were obtained from naive T cells sorted from blood. The receptors originated from a woman aged 50 to 60 in good health. The CDR3 runs from the conserved cysteine through the conserved F or W.

V	J	CDR3
TRBV12-3/TRBV12-4	TRBJ1-2	CASSLLPLGVDGYTF
TRBV20-1	TRBJ2-5	CSARDPAEGGTQYF
TRBV12-3/TRBV12-4	TRBJ2-2	CASRPTGGELFF
TRBV20-1	TRBJ2-1	CSAIDVGRSKFF
TRBV12-3/TRBV12-4	TRBJ2-7	CASSHRWGLADYYEQYF
TRBV3-1	TRBJ2-1	CASSQDLVGSSYNEQFF
TRBV20-1	TRBJ2-3	CSARDAGTDTQYF
TRBV11-2	TRBJ2-1	CASMVGTSALSSQSEQFF
TRBV18	TRBJ1-5	CASSPGYSNQPQHF
TRBV20-1	TRBJ2-1	CSASSASADVSSYNEQFF
TRBV20-1	TRBJ2-5	CSARKGYQETQYF
TRBV5-1	TRBJ2-3	CASSTPLAGGTDTQYF
TRBV29-1	TRBJ2-1	CSVRRGNYNEQFF
TRBV5-5	TRBJ1-6	CASSSGQINSPLHF
TRBV20-1	TRBJ2-3	CSADTGRPTDTQYF
TRBV11-2	TRBJ1-2	CASSGPGPDDGYTF
TRBV15	TRBJ2-5	CATSRDGQGTPETQYF
TRBV7-3	TRBJ2-5	CASGFAGGTQYF
TRBV18	TRBJ2-1	CASSPLYSEQFF
TRBV5-1	TRBJ2-3	CASSLGTSKNTDTQYF
TRBV6-2/TRBV6-3	TRBJ2-1	CASRFSGTHNEQFF
TRBV4-2	TRBJ2-3	CASSLRQATDTQYF
TRBV5-1	TRBJ2-6	CASRPTGRSGANVLTF
TRBV5-1	TRBJ1-2	CASSPPDTPNYGYTF
TRBV11-2	TRBJ1-1	CASSNADRVTEAFF
TRBV12-3/TRBV12-4	TRBJ2-3	CASSSRVFTDTQYF
TRBV6-2/TRBV6-3	TRBJ2-5	CAYPPSGGEGETQYF
TRBV5-1	TRBJ1-1	CASSPQVMNTEAFF
TRBV29-1	TRBJ2-1	CSFYPRDGDFEQFF
TRBV12-3/TRBV12-4	TRBJ2-7	CASSFRAVTDYEQYF
TRBV3-1	TRBJ2-2	CASSPGLAGGELFF
TRBV5-1	TRBJ2-6	CASSPVGGANVLTF
TRBV20-1	TRBJ2-7	CSAPIFGGTYEQYF
TRBV12-3/TRBV12-4	TRBJ1-3	CASSPDGSGNTIYF
TRBV12-3/TRBV12-4	TRBJ1-4	CASSSGQGLGEKLFF
TRBV5-1	TRBJ2-1	CASSWGGSPSFNEQFF
TRBV7-9	TRBJ1-5	CASSPPGQGNQPQHF